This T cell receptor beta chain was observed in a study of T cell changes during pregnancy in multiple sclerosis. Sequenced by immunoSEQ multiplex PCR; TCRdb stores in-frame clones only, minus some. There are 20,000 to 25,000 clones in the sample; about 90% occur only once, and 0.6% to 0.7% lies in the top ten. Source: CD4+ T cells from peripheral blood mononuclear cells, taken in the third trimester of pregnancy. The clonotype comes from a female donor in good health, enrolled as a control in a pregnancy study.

CDR3 in DNA: TGCGCCAGCAGCCCCGAGCTAGGGGTCGAGCAGTACTTC. Translating gives CASSPELGVEQYF. The chain couples TRBV5-1 to TRBJ2-7, with D tentatively TRBD1 (5 bases). The CDR3 sequence is 13 residues long. V lost 4 bases and J 6 bases, leaving 14 bases between the germline ends. CDR1 and CDR2 from the germline V gene are SGHRS and YFSETQ.